The 22 T cell receptor beta chains listed next were all sequenced from one sample in a study of blood T cell repertoires in COVID-19 (TCRdb year 2020). Library preparation used the immunoSEQ multiplex PCR assay. TCRdb mirrors the immuneACCESS table, restricted to in-frame sequences. Some clones are absent from its copies; in checked studies, under half trace to an unresolved V gene, and the reason for the others is unknown. For this sample there are 200,000 to 300,000 clones; roughly 90% appear just once. Around 7.2% of the sample lies in the top ten. The sample was peripheral blood. Every receptor here comes from a man in his 60s who had recovered from COVID-19.

The sample holds one count of this clone. The genes are TRBV9 and TRBJ2-5; D not certain. Looked up from germline, CDR1 is SGDLS and CDR2 is YYNGEE. The CDR3 contains 15 residues. V lost 0 bases and J lost 7, with 16 bases in between. In DNA form, the CDR3 reads TGTGCCAGCAGCGTAGACGACCCGCCGACGGGGACCCAGTACTTC. As protein: CASSVDDPPTGTQYF.

A few counts support this clone. Here the CDR3 DNA reads TGTGCCAGCAGCTTAATGGGCAGGGATAATCAGCCCCAGCATTTT. It yields the protein CASSLMGRDNQPQHF. The chain recombines TRBV7-2 with TRBJ1-5, with D possibly TRBD1 on 5 matching bases. This CDR3 comprises 15 residues. V dropped 2 bases and J dropped 4 bases, with 12 bases sitting between them. In germline, CDR1 is SGHTA, CDR2 FQGNSA.

The chain combines TRBV7-9 with TRBJ1-3, with D perhaps TRBD1 (5 bases). Between the trimmed V and J ends, which lost 0 bases and 0 bases, there was a span of 12 bases. CDR3 length equals 17 residues. Germline CDR1 reads SEHNR; CDR2 reads FQNEAQ (reference sequence). This chain's CDR3 is CASSLAPQGLSGNTIYF. CDR3 nucleotide sequence: TGTGCCAGCAGCTTAGCGCCCCAGGGCCTCTCTGGAAACACCATATATTTT.

In the case of this clone: The same CDR3 can be traced to other DNA sequences in this sample. The chain uses TRBV12-3 or TRBV12-4 and TRBJ1-1; no definite D call. This CDR3 contains 13 residues. V gave up 1 base and J gave up 4 bases, with 7 bases separating them. The CDR3 DNA follows: TGTGCCAGCAGTTTAGGGGGAGGCACTGAAGCTTTCTTT. Translated, it gives CASSLGGGTEAFF.

In its sample, this clone was seen once. The chain links TRBV2 to TRBJ1-6; 11 bases align to TRBD1. This CDR3 spans 14 amino acids. J lost 7 bases, V lost 10 bases, and 6 bases had no gene match. Per germline, CDR1 SNHLY and CDR2 FYNNEI. CDR3 sequence reads: CATQDRGRNSPLHF. For the CDR3, the DNA is TGTGCCACTCAGGACAGGGGGCGGAATTCACCCCTCCACTTT.

The chain recombines TRBV5-4 with TRBJ2-7; 7 nucleotides agree with TRBD1. There are 15 residues in the CDR3. V was pared by 1 base and J by 1 base, with 5 bases of the junction left unmatched. CDR1 and CDR2 from the germline V gene are SGHNT and YYREEE (reference sequence). CDR3 nucleotide sequence: TGTGCCAGCAGCTTGAACAGGGGAGAATCCTACGAGCAGTACTTC. Amino acids: CASSLNRGESYEQYF.

This chain joins TRBV3-1 (or the pseudogene TRBV3-2) and TRBJ1-3; no clear D. The CDR3 covers 14 residues. V was pared by 1 base and J by 2 bases, with 6 bases between. Germline V gene lookup returns CDR1 LGHDT and CDR2 YNNKEL (reference sequence). The CDR3: CASSQASAGNTIYF. The CDR3 nucleotides are TGTGCCAGCAGCCAAGCGAGTGCTGGAAACACCATATATTTT.

V and J are TRBV6-5 and TRBJ2-2, with 8 bases identical to TRBD2. Germline V gene lookup returns CDR1 MNHEY and CDR2 SVGAGI. CDR3 length equals 16 residues. Losses at the gene ends were 3 bases for V and 5 bases for J; bases not matched to a gene: 8. CDR3 coding DNA: TGTGCCAGCAGTTATGGCCCCGGGAGGGCGACCGGGGAGCTGTTTTTT. This sequence encodes CASSYGPGRATGELFF.

V is TRBV2 and J is TRBJ2-7; TRBD1 aligns across 11 bases. Germline V gene sequence: CDR1 SNHLY, CDR2 FYNNEI. Trimming took 6 bases from V and 6 from J; bases not matched to a gene: 7. The CDR3 length is 14 residues. CDR3 in amino acids: CASRRDRGTPEQYV. CDR3 in DNA: TGTGCCAGCAGGAGGGACAGGGGGACGCCCGAGCAGTACGTC.

This chain joins TRBV30 and TRBJ1-1; 9 nucleotides agree with TRBD1. Per germline, CDR1 GTSNPN and CDR2 SVGIG (reference sequence). The length of the CDR3 is 16 residues. The J segment lost 6 bases and the V segment lost 1 base, leaving 12 bases of the junction unmatched. This chain's CDR3 is CAWSDPWTGEKSEAFF. CDR3 DNA: TGTGCCTGGAGTGACCCCTGGACAGGGGAGAAGTCTGAAGCTTTCTTT.

The V call is TRBV24-1, the J call TRBJ2-3, with 9 bases that match TRBD1. Germline V gene data show CDR1 as KGHDR and CDR2 as SFDVKD. J gave up 1 base and V 5 bases, and 12 bases lay outside the gene matches. This CDR3 contains 18 residues. CDR3 protein: CATSGGTGWSPRTDTQYF. The CDR3 DNA reads TGTGCCACCAGTGGAGGGACAGGGTGGTCTCCCCGCACAGATACGCAGTATTTT.

The chain has TRBV27 and TRBJ1-2; 10 nucleotides match TRBD1. There are 14 residues in the CDR3. CDR1 MNHEY and CDR2 SMNVEV come from the germline V gene (reference sequence). The V segment lost 8 bases and the J segment 2 bases; nucleotides outside the gene matches: 5. This CDR3 reads CASGDRGRNYGYTF. The CDR3 nucleotides read TGTGCCAGCGGAGACAGGGGGCGGAACTATGGCTACACCTTC.

The chain couples TRBV5-4 to TRBJ1-3, with D uncertain. V was cut by 4 bases and J by 0 bases, with 5 bases left in between. The CDR3 length is 13 residues. Looked up from germline, CDR1 is SGHNT and CDR2 is YYREEE (reference sequence). The CDR3 nucleotides are TGTGCCAGCAGCCACATCTCTGGAAACACCATATATTTT. Its translation is CASSHISGNTIYF.

This chain uses TRBV6-1 with TRBJ2-7; TRBD2 agrees at 9 bases. Unmatched junction bases numbered 6, after V lost 1 base and J lost 8 bases. Germline V gene lookup returns CDR1 MNHNS and CDR2 SASEGT. CDR3 length equals 14 residues. The CDR3 DNA follows: TGTGCCAGCAGTGAAGACTTAGGACTAGCGAAGCAGTACGTC. Residues: CASSEDLGLAKQYV.

V and J are TRBV6-1 and TRBJ1-2, with TRBD1 as a possible D gene (5 bases). Germline CDR1 is MNHNS and CDR2 is SASEGT. CDR3 length equals 14 residues. Trimming took off 0 bases at V and 8 bases at J, with 13 bases between the two ends. CDR3 region: CASSEAVGVEGYTF. In DNA, the CDR3 is TGTGCCAGCAGTGAAGCGGTAGGGGTCGAGGGCTACACCTTC.

The chain uses TRBV3-1 (or the pseudogene TRBV3-2) and TRBJ1-4, with 7 nucleotides matching TRBD1. Germline CDR1 reads LGHDT; CDR2 reads YNNKEL (reference sequence). The CDR3 is 14 residues long. V was clipped by 4 bases and J by 5 bases; unmatched bases: 4. CDR3 residues: CASSPGTANEKLFF. The CDR3 DNA follows: TGTGCCAGCAGCCCCGGGACAGCAAATGAAAAACTGTTTTTT.

The gene calls are TRBV6-6 and TRBJ2-7, with a weak D call TRBD1 (5 bases). This CDR3 has 17 amino acids. CDR1 MNHNY and CDR2 SVGAGI come from the germline V gene (reference sequence). V dropped 5 bases and J dropped 6 bases, with 26 bases sitting between them. The CDR3 region has the DNA TGTGCCAGCAGTCCAATAGGCGTCGGCAGGGCTACCTTCGAGCAGTACGTC. It specifies CASSPIGVGRATFEQYV.

The CDR3 sequence is CSVDNVQGGEQYF. CDR3 coding DNA: TGCAGCGTTGATAACGTACAGGGTGGGGAGCAGTACTTC. This chain links TRBV29-1 with TRBJ2-7; perhaps TRBD1 as D (6 bases). The germline CDR1 and CDR2 sequences are SQVTM and ANQGSEA. V was shortened by 3 bases and J by 7 bases, with 16 bases between the two germline ends. The CDR3 consists of 13 residues.

The chain has TRBV6-5 and TRBJ1-3; 7 bases match TRBD1. CDR1 and CDR2 from the germline V gene are MNHEY and SVGAGI. The CDR3 runs 14 residues. Losses at the gene ends were 7 bases for V and 2 bases for J; bases not matched to a gene: 5. The CDR3 DNA is TGTGCCAGCACAGGGGGATCTACTGGAAACACCATATATTTT. It yields the protein CASTGGSTGNTIYF.

This clone came up once. The J gene is TRBJ2-1, the V gene TRBV14; TRBD2 might be the D (6 bases). V lost 3 bases and J lost 6, with 21 bases in between. The CDR3 length is 17 residues. The germline gives CDR1 SGHDN, CDR2 FVKESK. As DNA, the CDR3 is TGTGCCAGCAGCCAGGGGGTTGGTGAGCGACTAGTCAATGAGCAGTTCTTC. Translating it yields CASSQGVGERLVNEQFF.

This clone was seen a handful of times. As DNA, the CDR3 is TGCAGCGTTGAAGACCGACAGGGGGGAAGCACAGATACGCAGTATTTT. Translated: CSVEDRQGGSTDTQYF. V gene TRBV29-1 combines with J gene TRBJ2-3, with 9 positions matching TRBD1. Germline V lookup: CDR1 SQVTM, CDR2 ANQGSEA. V was pared by 0 bases and J by 0 bases, with 4 bases of the junction left unmatched. The CDR3 loop spans 16 amino acids.

This clone was counted between two and nine times. The chain joins TRBV5-1 to TRBJ2-1, with D possibly being TRBD1 (6 bases). The CDR3 loop spans 13 amino acids. The V and J ends lost 4 bases and 6 bases respectively, with 11 bases between them. Germline V gives CDR1 SGHRS, CDR2 YFSETQ. CDR3 loop: CASSPDRFNEQFF. Here the CDR3 DNA reads TGCGCCAGCAGCCCCGACAGGTTCAATGAGCAGTTCTTC.